The 3 T cell receptor beta chains in this list originate from one sample, sequenced in a study of OX40 agonist ivuxolimab in advanced cancers. Clones were sequenced by immunoSEQ multiplex PCR, and TCRdb holds only the in-frame ones, with some missing. The sample shows 90,000 to 100,000 clones, more than 85% of them seen only once. Sequences were derived from CD4+ or CD8+ T cells sorted from blood, sampled in a trial of the OX40 agonist ivuxolimab. These receptors all stem from an adult with an advanced solid tumor such as melanoma, head and neck, liver or kidney cancer.

This chain links TRBV18 with TRBJ2-7; 7 bases map to TRBD2. The trim removed 2 bases at V and 7 bases at J, leaving 11 bases unmatched. In germline, CDR1 is KGHSH, CDR2 LQKENI. The length of the CDR3 is 15 residues. CDR3 in amino acids: CASSPEEGGRMEQYF. The CDR3 nucleotides are TGTGCCAGCTCACCAGAGGAGGGAGGGAGGATGGAGCAGTACTTC.

The rearrangement joins TRBV2 to TRBJ1-6, with D possibly being TRBD1 (6 bases). Germline CDR1 reads SNHLY; CDR2 reads FYNNEI. V was shortened by 8 bases and J by 15 bases, with 23 bases between the two germline ends. This CDR3 has 14 residues. CDR3 loop: CASADGGARGGLHF. The DNA of the CDR3 is TGTGCCAGCGCCGACGGGGGGGCGCGTGGTGGCCTCCACTTT.

This rearrangement joins TRBV18 to TRBJ2-5, with 11 nucleotides matching TRBD2. The CDR3 consists of 15 residues. Germline V gives CDR1 KGHSH, CDR2 LQKENI. V trimming: 0 bases; J trimming: 6 bases; junction bases outside the gene matches: 3. CDR3 bases: TGTGCCAGCTCACCACCGTCTAGCGGGAGGAAGACCCAGTACTTC. Translating it yields CASSPPSSGRKTQYF.